This TCR beta chain was identified during a study of memory CD4+ T cells and cytomegalovirus serostatus. Background on the study: Donors were healthy Belgian adults, 10 or so CMV seropositive and approximately 25 seronegative.

In the study's own analysis: After removing out-of-frame reads, 2.3 million or so distinct TCRbeta sequences remained. Assay used: immunoSEQ multiplex PCR; TCRdb lists only in-frame clones, some missing. Clonal size and the V and J genes are those of that table, whereas D and trimming came from the DNA. The sample includes 50,000 or so clones, 74% seen only once; the top ten take less than 1.5%. V lost 0 bases and J lost 4; bases outside the gene matches: 5. The CDR3 covers 15 residues. The germline CDR1 and CDR2 sequences are SGDLS and YYNGEE. General observations from the study: CD4+ memory repertoires contained about two fifths of the 164 reported CMV TCRbeta sequences. Suggested: most of the CMV-linked TCR signature lies in CD4+ memory cells.

The sort gate was single viable CD3+CD4+CD8-CD45RO+ cells for memory CD4+ T cells. Concerning this clone itself: Its matching antigen is unknown.

The rearrangement links TRBV9 to TRBJ1-2; 8 bases line up with TRBD1. This TCR came from an adult in good health and CMV-seropositive. Material: memory CD4+ T cells from blood. The CDR3 is CASSVDGQGGYGYTF. The DNA for the CDR3 is TGTGCCAGCAGCGTAGATGGACAGGGAGGCTATGGCTACACCTTC.